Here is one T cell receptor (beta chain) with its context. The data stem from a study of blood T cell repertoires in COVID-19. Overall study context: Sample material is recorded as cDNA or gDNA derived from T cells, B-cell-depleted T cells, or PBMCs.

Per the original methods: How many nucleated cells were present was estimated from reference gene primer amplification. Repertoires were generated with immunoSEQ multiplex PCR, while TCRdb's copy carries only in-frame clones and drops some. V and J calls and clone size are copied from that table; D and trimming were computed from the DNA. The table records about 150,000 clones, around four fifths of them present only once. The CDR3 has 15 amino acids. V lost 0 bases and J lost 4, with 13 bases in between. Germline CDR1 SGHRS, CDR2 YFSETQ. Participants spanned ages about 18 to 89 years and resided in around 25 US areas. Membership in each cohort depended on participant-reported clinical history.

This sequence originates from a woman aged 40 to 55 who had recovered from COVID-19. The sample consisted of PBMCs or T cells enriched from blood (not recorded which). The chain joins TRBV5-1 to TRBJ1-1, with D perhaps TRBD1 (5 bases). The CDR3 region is CASSLAGGDSTEAFF. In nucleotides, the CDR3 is TGCGCCAGCAGCTTGGCCGGGGGGGATTCCACTGAAGCTTTCTTT.